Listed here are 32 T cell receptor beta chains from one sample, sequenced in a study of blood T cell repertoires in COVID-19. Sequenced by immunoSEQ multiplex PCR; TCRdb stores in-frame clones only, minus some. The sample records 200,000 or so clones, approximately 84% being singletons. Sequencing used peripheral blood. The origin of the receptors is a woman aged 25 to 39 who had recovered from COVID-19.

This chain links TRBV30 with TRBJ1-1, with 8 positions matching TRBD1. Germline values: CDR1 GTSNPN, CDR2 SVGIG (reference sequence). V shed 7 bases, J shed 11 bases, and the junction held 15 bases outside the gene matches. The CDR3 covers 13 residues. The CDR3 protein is CASARGQGGGAFF. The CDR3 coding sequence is TGTGCCTCAGCCCGAGGACAGGGCGGAGGGGCTTTCTTT.

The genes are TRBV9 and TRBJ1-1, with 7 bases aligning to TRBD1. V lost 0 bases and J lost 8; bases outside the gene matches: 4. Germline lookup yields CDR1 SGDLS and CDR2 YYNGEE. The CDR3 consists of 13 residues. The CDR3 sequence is CASSVEGAAEAFF. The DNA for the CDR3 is TGTGCCAGCAGCGTAGAGGGGGCAGCCGAAGCTTTCTTT.

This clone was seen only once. CDR3 bases: TGTGCCAGCAGTTTAGGTGCCGGACAGGGGAGGCGAGAGCAGTACTTC. The encoded protein is CASSLGAGQGRREQYF. The gene calls are TRBV27 and TRBJ2-7; 9 bases match TRBD1. The CDR3 sequence is 16 residues long. Trimming at V came to 2 bases and at J to 7 bases, leaving 12 bases not matched to a gene. Germline V CDR1 and CDR2: MNHEY, SMNVEV (reference sequence).

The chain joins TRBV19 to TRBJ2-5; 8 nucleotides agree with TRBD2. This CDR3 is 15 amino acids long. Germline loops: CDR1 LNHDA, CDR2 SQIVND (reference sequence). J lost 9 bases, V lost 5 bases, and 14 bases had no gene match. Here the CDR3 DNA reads TGTGCCAGTAGTTCAACCGGGACTAGGTCGGAGGCCCAGTACTTC. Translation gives CASSSTGTRSEAQYF. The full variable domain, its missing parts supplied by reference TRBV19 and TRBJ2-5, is DGGITQSPKYLFRKEGQNVTLSCEQNLNHDAMYWYRQDPGQGLRLIYYSQIVNDFQKGDIAEGYSVSREKKESFPLTVTSAQKNPTAFYLCASSSTGTRSEAQYFGPGTRLLVL.

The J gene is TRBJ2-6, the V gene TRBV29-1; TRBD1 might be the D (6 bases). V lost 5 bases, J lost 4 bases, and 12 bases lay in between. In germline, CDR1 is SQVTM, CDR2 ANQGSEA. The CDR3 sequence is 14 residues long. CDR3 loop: CSVLGARGANVLTF. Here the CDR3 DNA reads TGCAGCGTTTTGGGGGCGCGAGGGGCCAACGTCCTGACTTTC. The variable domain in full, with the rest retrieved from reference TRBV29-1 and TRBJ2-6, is SAVISQKPSRDICQRGTSLTIQCQVDSQVTMMFWYRQQPGQSLTLIATANQGSEATYESGFVIDKFPISRPNLTFSTLTVSNMSPEDSSIYLCSVLGARGANVLTFGAGSRLTVL.

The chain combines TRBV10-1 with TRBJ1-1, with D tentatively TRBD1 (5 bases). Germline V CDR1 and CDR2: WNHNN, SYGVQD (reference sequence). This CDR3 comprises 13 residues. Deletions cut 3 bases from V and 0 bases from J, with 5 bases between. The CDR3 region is CASSDRVNTEAFF. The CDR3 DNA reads TGCGCCAGCAGTGACAGGGTGAACACTGAAGCTTTCTTT.

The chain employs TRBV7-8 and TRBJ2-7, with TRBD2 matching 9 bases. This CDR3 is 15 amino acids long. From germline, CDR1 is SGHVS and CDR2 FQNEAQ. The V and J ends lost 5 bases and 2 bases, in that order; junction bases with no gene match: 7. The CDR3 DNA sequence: TGTGCCAGCAGCCCGAGAGCGGGAGGAACCTACGAGCAGTACTTC. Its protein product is CASSPRAGGTYEQYF.

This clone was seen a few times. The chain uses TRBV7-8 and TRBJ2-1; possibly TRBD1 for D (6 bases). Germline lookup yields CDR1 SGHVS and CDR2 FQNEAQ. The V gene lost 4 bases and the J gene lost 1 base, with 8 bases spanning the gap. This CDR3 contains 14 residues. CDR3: CASSWTESYNEQFF. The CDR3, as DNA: TGTGCCAGCAGCTGGACAGAATCCTACAATGAGCAGTTCTTC.

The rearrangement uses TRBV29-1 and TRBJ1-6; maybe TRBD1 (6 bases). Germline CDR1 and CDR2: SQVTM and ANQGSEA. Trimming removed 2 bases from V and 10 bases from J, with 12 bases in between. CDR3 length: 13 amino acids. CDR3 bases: TGCAGCGTTGAAACAGGGTTGGAATCACCCCTCCACTTT. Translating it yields CSVETGLESPLHF.

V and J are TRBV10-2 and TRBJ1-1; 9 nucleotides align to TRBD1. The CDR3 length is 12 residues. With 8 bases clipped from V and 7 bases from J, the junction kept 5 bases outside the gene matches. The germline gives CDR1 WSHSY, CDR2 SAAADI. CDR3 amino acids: CASATGGFEAFF. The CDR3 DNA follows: TGCGCCAGCGCAACAGGGGGCTTTGAAGCTTTCTTT.

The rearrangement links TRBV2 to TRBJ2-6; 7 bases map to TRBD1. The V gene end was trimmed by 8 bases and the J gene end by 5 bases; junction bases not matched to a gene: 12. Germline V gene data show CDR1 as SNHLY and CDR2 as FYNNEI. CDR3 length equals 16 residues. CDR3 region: CASLGQILRRANVLTF. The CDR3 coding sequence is TGTGCCAGCTTGGGACAGATTCTTCGGAGGGCCAACGTCCTGACTTTC.

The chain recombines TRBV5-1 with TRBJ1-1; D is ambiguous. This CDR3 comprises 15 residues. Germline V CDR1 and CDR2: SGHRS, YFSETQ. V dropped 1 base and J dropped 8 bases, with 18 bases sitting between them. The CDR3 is CASSLLGREGVEAFF. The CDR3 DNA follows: TGCGCCAGCAGCTTGCTCGGGAGGGAGGGAGTGGAAGCTTTCTTT.

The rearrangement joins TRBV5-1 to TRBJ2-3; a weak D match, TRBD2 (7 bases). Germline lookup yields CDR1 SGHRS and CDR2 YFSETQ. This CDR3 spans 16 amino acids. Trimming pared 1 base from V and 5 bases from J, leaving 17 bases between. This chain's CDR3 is CASSLPSGGQGDTQYF. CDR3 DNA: TGCGCCAGCAGCTTGCCCTCGGGGGGCCAAGGAGATACGCAGTATTTT.

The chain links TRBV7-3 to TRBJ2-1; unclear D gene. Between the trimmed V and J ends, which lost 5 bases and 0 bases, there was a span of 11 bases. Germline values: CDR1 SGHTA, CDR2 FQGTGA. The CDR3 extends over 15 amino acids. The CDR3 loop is CASSDTHGSYNEQFF. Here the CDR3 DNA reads TGTGCCAGCAGCGACACACATGGCTCCTACAATGAGCAGTTCTTC.

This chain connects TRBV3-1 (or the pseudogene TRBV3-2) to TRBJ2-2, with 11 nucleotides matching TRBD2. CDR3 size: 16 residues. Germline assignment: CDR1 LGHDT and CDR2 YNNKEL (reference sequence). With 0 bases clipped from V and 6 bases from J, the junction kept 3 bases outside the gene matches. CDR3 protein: CASSQDSGRAAGELFF. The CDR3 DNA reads TGTGCCAGCAGCCAAGATAGCGGGAGGGCCGCCGGGGAGCTGTTTTTT.

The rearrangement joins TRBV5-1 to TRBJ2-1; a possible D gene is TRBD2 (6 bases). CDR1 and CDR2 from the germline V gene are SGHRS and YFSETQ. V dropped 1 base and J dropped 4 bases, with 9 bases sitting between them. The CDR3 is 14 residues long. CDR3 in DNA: TGCGCCAGCAGCTTGTCCCGGGGGTACAATGAGCAGTTCTTC. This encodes CASSLSRGYNEQFF.

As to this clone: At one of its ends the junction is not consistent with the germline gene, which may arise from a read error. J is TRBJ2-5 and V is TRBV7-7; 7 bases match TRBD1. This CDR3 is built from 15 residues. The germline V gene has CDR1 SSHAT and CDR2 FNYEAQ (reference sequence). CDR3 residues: CASSRTGGGGETQYF. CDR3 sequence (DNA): TGTGCTAGCAGCCGGACAGGTGGAGGAGGAGAGACCCAGTACTTC.

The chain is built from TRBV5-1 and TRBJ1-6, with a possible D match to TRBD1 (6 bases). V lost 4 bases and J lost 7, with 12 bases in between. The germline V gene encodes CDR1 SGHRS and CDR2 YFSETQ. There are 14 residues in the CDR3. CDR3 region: CASSVDSVNSPLHF. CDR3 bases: TGCGCCAGCAGCGTGGACAGTGTAAATTCACCCCTCCACTTT.

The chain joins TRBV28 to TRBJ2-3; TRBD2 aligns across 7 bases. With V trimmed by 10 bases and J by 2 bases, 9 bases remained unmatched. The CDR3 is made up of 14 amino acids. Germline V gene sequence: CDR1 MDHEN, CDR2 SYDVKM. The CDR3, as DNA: TGTGCCACCAGCGGGGAAGTAAACACAGATACGCAGTATTTT. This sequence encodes CATSGEVNTDTQYF.

This chain's CDR3 is CASRGGRSAYEQYF. Written as DNA, the CDR3 is TGTGCCAGCAGGGGCGGGAGGAGTGCCTACGAGCAGTACTTC. The chain carries TRBV6-5 and TRBJ2-7; 8 positions agree with TRBD2. Per germline, CDR1 MNHEY and CDR2 SVGAGI. The V gene end was trimmed by 6 bases and the J gene end by 2 bases; junction bases not matched to a gene: 6. There are 14 residues in the CDR3.

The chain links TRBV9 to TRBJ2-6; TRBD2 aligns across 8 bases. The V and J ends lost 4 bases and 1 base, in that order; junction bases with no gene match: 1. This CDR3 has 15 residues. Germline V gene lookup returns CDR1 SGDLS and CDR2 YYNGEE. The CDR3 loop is CASSPGGSGANVLTF. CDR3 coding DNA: TGTGCCAGCAGCCCGGGGGGGTCTGGGGCCAACGTCCTGACTTTC.

The CDR3 here is CASSLTSGSEQYF. The CDR3 nucleotides are TGTGCCAGCAGTTTGACTAGCGGGAGCGAGCAGTACTTC. The rearrangement joins TRBV12-3 or TRBV12-4 to TRBJ2-7, with 12 bases identical to TRBD2. V was pared by 3 bases and J by 6 bases, with 0 bases of the junction left unmatched. The CDR3 has 13 residues.

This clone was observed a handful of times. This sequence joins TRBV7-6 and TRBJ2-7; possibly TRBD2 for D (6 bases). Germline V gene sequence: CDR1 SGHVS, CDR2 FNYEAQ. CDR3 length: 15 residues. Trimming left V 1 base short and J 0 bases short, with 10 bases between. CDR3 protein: CASSLEAGNSYEQYF. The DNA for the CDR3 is TGTGCCAGCAGCTTAGAGGCGGGGAACTCCTACGAGCAGTACTTC.

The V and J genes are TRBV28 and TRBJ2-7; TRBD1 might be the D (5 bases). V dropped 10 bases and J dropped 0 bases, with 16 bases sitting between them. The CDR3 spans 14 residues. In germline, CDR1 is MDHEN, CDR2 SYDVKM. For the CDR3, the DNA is TGTGCCACTGGAAGACAGACAAACTCCTACGAGCAGTACTTC. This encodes CATGRQTNSYEQYF.

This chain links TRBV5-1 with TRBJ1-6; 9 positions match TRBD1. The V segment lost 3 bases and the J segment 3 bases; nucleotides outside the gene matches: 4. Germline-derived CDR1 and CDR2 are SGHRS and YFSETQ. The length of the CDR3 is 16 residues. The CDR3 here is CASSWTGDLYNSPLHF. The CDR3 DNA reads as TGCGCCAGCAGCTGGACAGGGGACCTCTATAATTCACCCCTCCACTTT.

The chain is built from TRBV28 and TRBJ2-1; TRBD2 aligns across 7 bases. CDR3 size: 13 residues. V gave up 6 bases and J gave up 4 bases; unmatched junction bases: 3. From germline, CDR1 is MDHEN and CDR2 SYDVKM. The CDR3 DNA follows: TGTGCCAGCAGAGCTAGCGGATACAATGAGCAGTTCTTC. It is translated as CASRASGYNEQFF.

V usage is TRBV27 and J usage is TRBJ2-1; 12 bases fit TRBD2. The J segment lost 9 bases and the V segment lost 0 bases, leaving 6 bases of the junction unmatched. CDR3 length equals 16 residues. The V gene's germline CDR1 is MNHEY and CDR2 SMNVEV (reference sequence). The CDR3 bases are TGTGCCAGCAGTTTATCCCTAGCGGGAGGGCGACTTGAGCAGTTCTTC. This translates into CASSLSLAGGRLEQFF.

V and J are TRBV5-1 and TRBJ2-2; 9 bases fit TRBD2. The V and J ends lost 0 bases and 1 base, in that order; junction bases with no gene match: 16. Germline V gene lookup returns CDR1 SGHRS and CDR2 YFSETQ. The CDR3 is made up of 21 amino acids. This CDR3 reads CASSLDLAGTRELQNTGELFF. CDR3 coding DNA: TGCGCCAGCAGCTTGGATCTAGCGGGAACGCGAGAACTCCAGAACACCGGGGAGCTGTTTTTT.

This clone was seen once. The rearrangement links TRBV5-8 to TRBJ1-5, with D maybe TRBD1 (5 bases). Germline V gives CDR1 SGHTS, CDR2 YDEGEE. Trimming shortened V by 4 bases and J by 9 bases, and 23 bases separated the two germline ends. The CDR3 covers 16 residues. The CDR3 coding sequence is TGTGCCAGCAGCGAAGACAGTACTGAACCCTCAAGGCCCCAGCATTTT. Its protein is CASSEDSTEPSRPQHF.

CDR3 sequence (DNA): TGTGCCAGCAGATTCCCGGGACTAGGGGCCGCCACAGATACGCAGTATTTT. This translates into CASRFPGLGAATDTQYF. This chain connects TRBV11-2 to TRBJ2-3, with 8 bases matching TRBD2. The CDR3 has 17 amino acids. The V gene end was trimmed by 6 bases and the J gene end by 2 bases; junction bases not matched to a gene: 13. Germline assignment: CDR1 SGHAT and CDR2 FQNNGV.

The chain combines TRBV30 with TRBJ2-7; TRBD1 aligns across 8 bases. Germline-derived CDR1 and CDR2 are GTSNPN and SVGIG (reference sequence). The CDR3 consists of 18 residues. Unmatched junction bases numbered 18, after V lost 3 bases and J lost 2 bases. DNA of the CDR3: TGTGCCTGGAGGTCCCTCCCGATCCCGGGACAGGACCCCTACGAGCAGTACTTC. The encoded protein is CAWRSLPIPGQDPYEQYF.

The CDR3 DNA sequence: TGTGCCTGGAGCGCGGGCCCTGTCTACGAGCAGTACTTC. This sequence encodes CAWSAGPVYEQYF. The genes are TRBV30 and TRBJ2-7, with D perhaps TRBD2 (5 bases). With 3 bases removed from V and 3 bases from J, the gap between germline ends came to 12 bases. Germline CDR1 reads GTSNPN; CDR2 reads SVGIG (reference sequence). The CDR3 covers 13 residues.